This is a list of T cell receptor beta chains from one sample in a study of human T cells and chemical hapten exposure. MiXCR was run by TCRdb on the RACE reads, yielding one entry per CDR3 protein. Of approximately 52,000 distinct CDR3 sequences listed, roughly 8.8% are singletons. Specimen: whole blood, collected in connection with sensitization to the hapten diphenylcyclopropenone (DPC). The source is a woman in her 40s with alopecia areata. Some clones in this sample may be carry-over from other donors' samples. Each CDR3 is given with its conserved first and last residue. The order of the fields is clone size, CDR3 length, D gene, V gene, J gene, CDR3 protein, CDR3 DNA. A D gene is named only where the DNA matches it firmly. Clone size, where shown, is once, few, many, or a class for clones that have expanded.

>NA|14|NA|TRBV9|TRBJ1-1
CTSSLGPGDTEAFF
TGTACCAGCAGCTTAGGACCCGGGGACACTGAAGCTTTCTTT
>many|16|TRBD2|TRBV9|TRBJ2-3
CASSARSGESTDTQYF
TGTGCCAGCAGCGCCCGTAGCGGGGAAAGCACAGATACGCAGTATTTT
>few|16|NA|TRBV5-4|TRBJ2-3
CASSSQTGKGTDTQYF
TGTGCCAGCAGCTCTCAGACAGGAAAGGGCACAGATACGCAGTATTTT
>few|16|NA|TRBV9|TRBJ2-3
CASSSIPGGRGDTQYF
TGTGCCAGCAGCTCAATACCCGGGGGGCGCGGAGATACGCAGTATTTT
>few|15|NA|TRBV28|TRBJ2-7
CASSSGTSYSYEQYF
TGTGCCAGCAGTTCCGGGACATCTTACTCCTACGAGCAGTACTTC
>many|16|TRBD1|TRBV4-1|TRBJ1-6
CASSQDPGQANSPLHF
TGCGCCAGCAGCCAAGATCCGGGACAGGCTAATTCACCCCTCCACTTT
>NA|15|NA|TRBV5-1|TRBJ1-6
CASRERERNNSPLHF
TGCGCCAGCCGGGAGCGGGAACGGAATAATTCACCCCTCCACTTT
>NA|14|NA|TRBV10-3|TRBJ2-2
CAISGTVTPGELFF
TGTGCCATCAGTGGGACAGTCACCCCCGGGGAGCTGTTTTTT
>NA|18|TRBD1|TRBV2|TRBJ1-1
CASSITTHRGRRNTEAFF
TGTGCCAGCAGTATAACGACACACAGGGGGCGAAGGAACACTGAAGCTTTCTTT
>few|14|NA|TRBV10-3|TRBJ1-1
CAIREGVPSTEAFF
TGTGCCATCAGGGAGGGAGTCCCGAGCACTGAAGCTTTCTTT
>few|13|NA|TRBV7-9|TRBJ1-1
CASSLDMNTEAFF
TGTGCCAGCAGCTTAGACATGAACACTGAAGCTTTCTTT
>NA|13|NA|TRBV27|TRBJ2-5
CASSVSGLETQYF
TGTGCCAGCAGCGTCAGTGGGCTGGAGACCCAGTACTTC
>few|11|NA|TRBV30|TRBJ2-7
CAWAALYEQYF
TGTGCCTGGGCGGCGCTATACGAGCAGTACTTC
>many|13|NA|TRBV6-1|TRBJ2-3
CASSLSLPDTQYF
TGTGCCAGCAGTTTATCCCTCCCGGATACGCAGTATTTT
>NA|15|NA|TRBV4-1|TRBJ1-6
CASSLPGGNNSPLHF
TGCGCCAGCAGCCTACCCGGGGGGAACAATTCACCCCTCCACTTT
>few|15|NA|TRBV7-2|TRBJ1-6
CASSSRGTYNSPLHF
TGTGCCAGCAGTTCGAGGGGCACCTATAATTCACCCCTCCACTTT
>few|12|NA|TRBV20-1|TRBJ1-1
CSARRQDAEAFF
TGCAGTGCTAGAAGGCAGGACGCGGAAGCTTTCTTT
>NA|15|NA|TRBV6-1|TRBJ2-3
CASYRDSTPADTQYF
TGTGCCAGTTACCGGGACTCCACCCCGGCAGATACGCAGTATTTT
>many|15|TRBD1|TRBV15|TRBJ2-7
CATSRMTGASYEQYF
TGTGCCACCAGCAGAATGACAGGGGCTTCCTACGAGCAGTACTTC
>NA|16|NA|TRBV3-1|TRBJ1-5
CASSQRPGGGNQPQHF
TGTGCCAGCAGCCAACGTCCGGGGGGAGGTAATCAGCCCCAGCATTTT
>few|15|NA|TRBV5-1|TRBJ1-4
CASSLETGKNEKLFF
TGCGCCAGCAGCTTGGAAACAGGGAAGAATGAAAAACTGTTTTTT
>many|12|NA|TRBV6-2/TRBV6-3|TRBJ2-7
CASSYSIYEQYF
TGTGCCAGCAGTTATTCCATATACGAGCAGTACTTC
>many|16|NA|TRBV7-9|TRBJ1-6
CASSPRGSSYNSPLHF
TGTGCCAGCAGCCCCCGGGGGAGCTCCTATAATTCACCCCTCCACTTT
>NA|16|NA|TRBV7-6|TRBJ1-1
CASSPRPGQGIPEAFF
TGTGCCAGCAGCCCCCGACCGGGACAAGGAATTCCTGAAGCTTTCTTT
>many|15|NA|TRBV12-3/TRBV12-4|TRBJ1-1
CASSTPRHPNTEAFF
TGTGCCAGCAGTACCCCCCGACACCCGAACACTGAAGCTTTCTTT
>NA|15|NA|TRBV2|TRBJ2-5
CASSDIAATQETQYF
TGTGCCAGCAGTGACATAGCGGCGACACAAGAGACCCAGTACTTC
>few|16|TRBD2|TRBV27|TRBJ2-3
CASSDPTSGGTDTQYF
TGTGCCAGCAGCGATCCGACTAGCGGGGGCACAGATACGCAGTATTTT
>many|17|TRBD2|TRBV20-1|TRBJ2-1
CSARGLAGGESYNEQFF
TGCAGTGCTAGAGGGCTAGCGGGGGGCGAATCCTACAATGAGCAGTTCTTC
>many|16|TRBD1|TRBV4-1|TRBJ1-6
CASSPEAGGETSPLHF
TGCGCCAGCAGCCCAGAAGCAGGGGGCGAAACTTCACCCCTCCACTTT
>NA|13|NA|TRBV3-1|TRBJ2-5
CASSQGTGQAQYF
TGTGCCAGCAGCCAAGGAACAGGGCAGGCTCAGTACTTC
>few|15|TRBD1|TRBV18|TRBJ1-2
CASSPHSGTDYGYTF
TGTGCCAGCTCACCACACTCAGGGACAGACTATGGCTACACCTTC
>many|12|NA|TRBV15|TRBJ2-1
CATSRAPNEQFF
TGTGCCACCAGCAGAGCCCCCAATGAGCAGTTCTTC
>many|15|TRBD1|TRBV4-1|TRBJ1-5
CASSQPGQGYQPQHF
TGCGCCAGCAGCCAACCGGGACAGGGTTATCAGCCCCAGCATTTT
>few|16|TRBD1|TRBV7-3|TRBJ2-1
CASSLRDRGSYNEQFF
TGTGCCAGCAGCTTAAGAGACAGGGGGTCCTACAATGAGCAGTTCTTC
>many|13|NA|TRBV6-2/TRBV6-3|TRBJ2-1
CASSPSEVNEQFF
TGTGCCAGCAGTCCATCGGAGGTCAATGAGCAGTTCTTC
>NA|15|NA|TRBV6-5|TRBJ2-1
CASSFRGDSYNEQFF
TGTGCCAGCAGTTTCAGGGGGGACTCCTACAATGAGCAGTTCTTC
>many|14|NA|TRBV20-1|TRBJ2-1
CSARGGSAYNEQFF
TGCAGTGCTAGAGGGGGTAGCGCCTACAATGAGCAGTTCTTC
>many|13|TRBD1|TRBV7-8|TRBJ2-7
CASSSDRGREQYF
TGTGCCAGCAGCTCTGACAGGGGGAGGGAGCAGTACTTC
>many|15|NA|TRBV27|TRBJ2-4
CASSPRVLAKNIQYF
TGTGCCAGCAGCCCTAGGGTTCTAGCCAAAAACATTCAGTACTTC
>few|15|NA|TRBV7-2|TRBJ2-7
CASSPQLGPTYEQYF
TGTGCCAGCAGCCCCCAACTGGGTCCCACCTACGAGCAGTACTTC